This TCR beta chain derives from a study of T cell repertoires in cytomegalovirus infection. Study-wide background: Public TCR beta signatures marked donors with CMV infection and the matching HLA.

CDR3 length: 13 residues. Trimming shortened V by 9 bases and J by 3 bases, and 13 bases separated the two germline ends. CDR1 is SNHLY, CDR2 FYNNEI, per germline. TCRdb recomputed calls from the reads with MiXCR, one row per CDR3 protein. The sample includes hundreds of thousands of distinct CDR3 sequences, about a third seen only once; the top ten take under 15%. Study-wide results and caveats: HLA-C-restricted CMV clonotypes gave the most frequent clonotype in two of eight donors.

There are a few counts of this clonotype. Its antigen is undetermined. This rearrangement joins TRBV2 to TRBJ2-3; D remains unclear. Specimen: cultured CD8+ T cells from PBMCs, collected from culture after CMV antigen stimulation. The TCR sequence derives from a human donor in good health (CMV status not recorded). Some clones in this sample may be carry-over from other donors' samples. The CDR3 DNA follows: TGTGCCAGAGACAAGGGAAGAACAGATACGCAGTATTTT. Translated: CARDKGRTDTQYF.